This TCR beta chain was found in a study of regulatory T cells in long-lasting Graves disease. V shed 1 base and J shed 3 bases, with 10 bases lying between them. This CDR3 has 14 amino acids. CDR1 is SNHLY, CDR2 FYNNEI, per germline. Researchers made TCR beta libraries by using iRepertoire HTBI primers and running Arm-PCR on CDR3 regions. TCRdb called the multiplex PCR reads again in MiXCR, with one record for every CDR3 protein. The sample has roughly 380,000 distinct CDR3 sequences; approximately 15% are singletons. Specified time point: newly diagnosed GD, antithyroid drugs for less than 3 months. PBMCs provided the RNA from which the TCR library was made. This clonotype was observed many times. In addition, the sample was reused for a study of T cells in Graves' hyperthyroidism and ophthalmopathy.

The chain has TRBV2 and TRBJ2-7, with D unclear. Sequencing used peripheral blood mononuclear cells (PBMCs), obtained at new diagnosis, from a patient treated with antithyroid drugs. This TCR derives from a man aged 40-55 years with Graves disease. CDR3 nucleotides: TGTGCCAGCAGTGAAGAAGGCAGGTTCTACGAGCAGTACTTC. Its translation: CASSEEGRFYEQYF.